These 9 T cell receptor beta chains were all obtained from the same sample, sequenced in a study of CD8 T cells in Susac syndrome. With random hexamers, 0.5 to 1 ug RNA was reverse transcribed. TCRdb re-called the immunoSEQ multiplex PCR reads with MiXCR, one entry per CDR3 protein. The table shows 65,000 to 85,000 distinct CDR3 sequences, with about 93% occurring only once. The sample was CD8+ T cells from PBMCs. The receptor source for this set is a human donor with Susac syndrome.

V and J are TRBV4-1 and TRBJ1-1; 8 bases fit TRBD1. The V gene's germline CDR1 is MGHRA and CDR2 YSYEKL. V dropped 5 bases and J dropped 0; count of bases not matched to a gene: 2. The CDR3 contains 14 residues. The CDR3 sequence: CASSRTGMNTEAFF. CDR3 in DNA: TGCGCCAGCAGCAGGACAGGGATGAACACTGAAGCTTTCTTT.

V is TRBV5-4 and J is TRBJ1-6; D is undetermined. With 0 bases removed from V and 9 bases from J, the gap between germline ends came to 4 bases. This CDR3 has 12 amino acids. Germline V CDR1 and CDR2: SGHNT, YYREEE (reference sequence). The DNA for the CDR3 is TGTGCCAGCAGCTTGGAAACTTCACCCCTCCACTTT. As protein: CASSLETSPLHF.

The V call is TRBV4-1, the J call TRBJ2-3; 12 bases match TRBD2. CDR3 length equals 16 residues. V gave up 0 bases and J gave up 7 bases; unmatched junction bases: 5. In germline, CDR1 is MGHRA, CDR2 YSYEKL. Written as DNA, the CDR3 is TGCGCCAGCAGCCAAGAGACTAGCGGGAGATTACATACGCAGTATTTT. This codes for CASSQETSGRLHTQYF.

J is TRBJ2-1 and V is TRBV7-9, with D unclear. From germline, CDR1 is SEHNR and CDR2 FQNEAQ (reference sequence). Trimming shortened V by 2 bases and J by 0 bases, and 5 bases separated the two germline ends. This CDR3 contains 14 residues. For the CDR3, the DNA is TGTGCCAGCAGCTTATCGTCCTCCTACAATGAGCAGTTCTTC. This translates into CASSLSSSYNEQFF.

The chain is built from TRBV19 and TRBJ2-1, with 7 nucleotides matching TRBD2. The CDR3 contains 15 residues. J gave up 4 bases and V 7 bases, and 10 bases lay outside the gene matches. Germline V gene sequence: CDR1 LNHDA, CDR2 SQIVND (reference sequence). CDR3 in amino acids: CASTLGGSAYNEQFF. The CDR3 bases are TGTGCCAGTACCCTGGGGGGGTCGGCTTACAATGAGCAGTTCTTC.

The chain combines TRBV9 with TRBJ2-1, with D perhaps matching TRBD1 (6 bases). Trimming cost V 0 bases and J 3 bases, with 10 bases left between them. Germline V gives CDR1 SGDLS, CDR2 YYNGEE. The length of the CDR3 is 15 residues. CDR3 sequence: CASSVGQGFYNEQFF. The CDR3, as DNA: TGTGCCAGCAGCGTAGGCCAGGGGTTCTACAATGAGCAGTTCTTC.

V usage is TRBV9 and J usage is TRBJ2-3, with 7 bases aligning to TRBD1. The CDR3 has 17 residues. CDR1 and CDR2 (germline): SGDLS, YYNGEE. V was clipped by 4 bases and J by 3 bases; unmatched bases: 14. The CDR3 is CASSPRQGFGRTDTQYF. The CDR3 coding sequence is TGTGCCAGCAGCCCGCGACAGGGTTTCGGGCGTACAGATACGCAGTATTTT. Looking up the rest from reference TRBV9 and TRBJ2-3 gives the full variable domain: DSGVTQTPKHLITATGQRVTLRCSPRSGDLSVYWYQQSLDQGLQFLIQYYNGEERAKGNILERFSAQQFPDLHSELNLSSLELGDSALYFCASSPRQGFGRTDTQYFGPGTRLTVL.

This sequence joins TRBV28 and TRBJ2-7; D may be TRBD1 or TRBD2 (6 bases each). The CDR3 totals 14 residues. V was pared by 3 bases and J by 2 bases, with 11 bases between. The germline CDR1 and CDR2 sequences are MDHEN and SYDVKM. In nucleotides, the CDR3 is TGTGCCAGCAGTTTGGGGGGACAAACCTACGAGCAGTACTTC. Its translation: CASSLGGQTYEQYF.

The chain couples TRBV27 to TRBJ2-7, with a tentative D call TRBD1 (6 bases). CDR1 MNHEY and CDR2 SMNVEV come from the germline V gene (reference sequence). V lost 6 bases and J lost 3, with 21 bases in between. This CDR3 is 16 amino acids long. Here the CDR3 reads CASSDLQGTLYYEQYF. CDR3 nucleotide sequence: TGTGCCAGCAGCGACCTTCAGGGGACGCTTTACTACGAGCAGTACTTC.